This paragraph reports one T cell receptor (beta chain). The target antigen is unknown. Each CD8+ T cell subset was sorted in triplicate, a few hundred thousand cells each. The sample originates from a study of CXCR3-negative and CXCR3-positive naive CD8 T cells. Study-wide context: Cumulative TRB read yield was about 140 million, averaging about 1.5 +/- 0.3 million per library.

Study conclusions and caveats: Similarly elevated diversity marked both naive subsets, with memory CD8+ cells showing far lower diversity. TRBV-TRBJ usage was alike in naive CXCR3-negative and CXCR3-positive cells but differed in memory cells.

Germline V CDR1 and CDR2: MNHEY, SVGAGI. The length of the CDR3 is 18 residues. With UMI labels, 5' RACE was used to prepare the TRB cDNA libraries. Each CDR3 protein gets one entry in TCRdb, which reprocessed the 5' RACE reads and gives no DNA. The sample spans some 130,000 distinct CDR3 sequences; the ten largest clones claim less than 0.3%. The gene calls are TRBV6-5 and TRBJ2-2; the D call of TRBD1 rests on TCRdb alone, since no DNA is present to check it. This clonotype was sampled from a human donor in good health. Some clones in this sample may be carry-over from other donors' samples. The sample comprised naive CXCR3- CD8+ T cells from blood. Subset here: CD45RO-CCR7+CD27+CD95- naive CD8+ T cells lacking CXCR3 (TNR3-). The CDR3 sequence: CASSPGHVPLPNTGELFF.